These 32 T cell receptor beta chains originate from one sample sequenced in a study of technical replicates of blood from several donors. Sequenced by immunoSEQ multiplex PCR; TCRdb stores in-frame clones only, minus some. The table shows more than 9,000 clones, with 90% to 95% occurring only once. Input material: PBMCs. These receptors originate from a human donor in good health.

The chain uses TRBV2 and TRBJ1-1; a weak D match, TRBD1 (5 bases). Germline CDR1 reads SNHLY; CDR2 reads FYNNEI. Trimming cost V 3 bases and J 2 bases, with 7 bases left between them. This CDR3 is 13 amino acids long. DNA for the CDR3: TGTGCCAGCAGTGATGACAGAAACACTGAAGCTTTCTTT. As protein: CASSDDRNTEAFF.

The V gene is TRBV28, the J gene TRBJ2-7, with 12 positions matching TRBD1. V gave up 7 bases and J gave up 4 bases; unmatched junction bases: 8. The germline CDR1 and CDR2 sequences are MDHEN and SYDVKM. The CDR3 is 15 residues long. The CDR3 sequence is CASTAPGQGAYEQYF. In DNA form, the CDR3 reads TGTGCCAGCACCGCCCCGGGACAGGGGGCTTACGAGCAGTACTTC.

This chain uses TRBV6-5 with TRBJ2-7; 7 nucleotides agree with TRBD1. The CDR3 length is 14 residues. Germline values: CDR1 MNHEY, CDR2 SVGAGI. The ends lost 4 bases at V and 4 bases at J; junction bases unmatched: 7. The DNA of the CDR3 is TGTGCCAGCAGTTCCCGACAGGGCCATTACGAGCAGTACTTC. As protein: CASSSRQGHYEQYF.

The CDR3 protein is CASRSTGQGTSYEQYF. The CDR3, as DNA: TGTGCCAGCAGATCCACCGGACAGGGGACCTCCTACGAGCAGTACTTC. This chain joins TRBV6-6 and TRBJ2-7; 9 bases match TRBD1. V was clipped by 6 bases and J by 0 bases; unmatched bases: 9. The length of the CDR3 is 16 residues. In germline, CDR1 is MNHNY, CDR2 SVGAGI (reference sequence).

The V call is TRBV11-2, the J call TRBJ2-4; 10 nucleotides line up with TRBD2. CDR1 is SGHAT, CDR2 FQNNGV, per germline. The CDR3 loop spans 14 amino acids. The junction had 6 bases not matched to a gene; V was cut back by 0 bases and J by 13 bases. CDR3 region: CASSLDVASGSQYF. The DNA of the CDR3 is TGTGCCAGCAGCTTAGATGTTGCTAGCGGGAGCCAGTACTTC.

The chain joins TRBV28 to TRBJ2-7; TRBD2 is a possible D gene (7 bases). Per germline, CDR1 MDHEN and CDR2 SYDVKM. This CDR3 spans 15 amino acids. With 5 bases removed from V and 4 bases from J, the gap between germline ends came to 18 bases. CDR3 protein: CASSGPGARGYEQYF. Here the CDR3 DNA reads TGTGCCAGCAGTGGTCCGGGGGCGCGGGGGTACGAGCAGTACTTC.

CDR3 nucleotide sequence: TGTGCCAGCAGTCCCACCGGGACAGGGGCCTACGAGCAGTACTTC. It encodes CASSPTGTGAYEQYF. The chain recombines TRBV27 with TRBJ2-7; 10 bases fit TRBD1. J lost 2 bases, V lost 5 bases, and 6 bases had no gene match. CDR1 and CDR2 from the germline V gene are MNHEY and SMNVEV (reference sequence). The CDR3 is 15 residues long.

The chain combines TRBV9 with TRBJ2-2, with 9 bases fitting TRBD2. The junction had 3 bases not matched to a gene; V was cut back by 2 bases and J by 4 bases. The CDR3 has 15 residues. CDR1 SGDLS and CDR2 YYNGEE come from the germline V gene. CDR3 sequence: CASSVGTSLTGELFF. The CDR3 DNA is TGTGCCAGCAGCGTGGGGACTAGCCTCACCGGGGAGCTGTTTTTT. The full variable domain, with the rest looked up from reference TRBV9 and TRBJ2-2, is DSGVTQTPKHLITATGQRVTLRCSPRSGDLSVYWYQQSLDQGLQFLIQYYNGEERAKGNILERFSAQQFPDLHSELNLSSLELGDSALYFCASSVGTSLTGELFFGEGSRLTVL.

CDR3: CAISRRLAGGGGELFF. The CDR3 DNA sequence: TGTGCCATCAGCAGACGACTAGCGGGAGGCGGCGGGGAGCTGTTTTTT. J is TRBJ2-2 and V is TRBV10-3, with 13 bases lining up with TRBD2. Germline CDR1 and CDR2: ENHRY and SYGVKD. J lost 7 bases, V lost 6 bases, and 8 bases had no gene match. The CDR3 extends over 16 amino acids.

The chain recombines TRBV29-1 with TRBJ2-1; D perhaps matches TRBD2 (5 bases). CDR3 length: 13 residues. In germline, CDR1 is SQVTM, CDR2 ANQGSEA. Trimming removed 2 bases from V and 6 bases from J, with 11 bases in between. This CDR3 is CSVELAELNEQFF. CDR3 sequence (DNA): TGCAGCGTTGAACTAGCAGAACTCAATGAGCAGTTCTTC.

This clone was detected once. The chain couples TRBV15 to TRBJ1-1; D not certain. This CDR3 region has 15 residues. CDR1 and CDR2 (germline): LNHNV, YYDKDF (reference sequence). The V end was cut by 0 bases, the J end by 1 base, with 9 bases between. In DNA form, the CDR3 reads TGTGCCACCAGCAGAGAGCAAGCAACGAACACTGAAGCTTTCTTT. This sequence encodes CATSREQATNTEAFF.

As regards this clone: The junction and the germline gene differ at one end; a read error may be behind it. This rearrangement joins TRBV30 to TRBJ1-3; D unclear. Per germline, CDR1 GTSNPN and CDR2 SVGIG (reference sequence). This CDR3 region has 15 residues. The CDR3 loop is CARRKIRLTGNTIYF. In DNA, the CDR3 is TGTGCCAGGAGGAAGATTAGACTCACTGGAAACACCATATATTTT.

The chain couples TRBV6-4 to TRBJ2-1, with 9 nucleotides matching TRBD2. The ends lost 2 bases at V and 3 bases at J; junction bases unmatched: 2. This CDR3 has 15 amino acids. The germline V gene encodes CDR1 MRHNA and CDR2 SNTAGT. CDR3 in amino acids: CASSDKLAGYNEQFF. The CDR3 region has the DNA TGTGCCAGCAGTGACAAACTAGCGGGCTACAATGAGCAGTTCTTC.

The rearrangement joins TRBV2 to TRBJ2-1, with D hard to call. Trimming shortened V by 1 base and J by 3 bases, and 4 bases separated the two germline ends. Germline V CDR1 and CDR2: SNHLY, FYNNEI. This CDR3 has 13 residues. CDR3 nucleotide sequence: TGTGCCAGCAGTGAAGACAGCTACAATGAGCAGTTCTTC. Residues: CASSEDSYNEQFF.

The J gene is TRBJ2-5, the V gene TRBV10-1; 7 bases match TRBD1. The CDR3 has 14 amino acids. Per germline, CDR1 WNHNN and CDR2 SYGVQD (reference sequence). V lost 5 bases and J lost 2; bases outside the gene matches: 5. Here the CDR3 reads CASSRDSQQETQYF. DNA of the CDR3: TGCGCCAGCAGTCGGGACAGCCAACAAGAGACCCAGTACTTC.

The chain recombines TRBV2 with TRBJ1-1; unclear D gene. From germline, CDR1 is SNHLY and CDR2 FYNNEI. The CDR3 consists of 14 residues. The V and J ends lost 7 bases and 3 bases respectively, with 15 bases between them. This CDR3 reads CASNREYRDTEAFF. The CDR3 region has the DNA TGTGCCAGCAATCGGGAGTATAGGGACACTGAAGCTTTCTTT.

The rearrangement uses TRBV5-1 and TRBJ2-6; unclear D gene. Germline V gives CDR1 SGHRS, CDR2 YFSETQ. This CDR3 comprises 15 residues. The V gene lost 0 bases and the J gene lost 2 bases, with 6 bases spanning the gap. CDR3 bases: TGCGCCAGCAGCTTGGTTCTTACTGGGGCCAACGTCCTGACTTTC. This codes for CASSLVLTGANVLTF.

V and J are TRBV11-3 and TRBJ2-1, with D possibly TRBD1 on 6 matching bases. Germline V lookup: CDR1 SGHNT, CDR2 YENEEA. The CDR3 covers 14 residues. Trimming took off 3 bases at V and 4 bases at J, with 10 bases between the two ends. CDR3 DNA sequence: TGTGCCAGCAGCTTGGGGGACATTTACAATGAGCAGTTCTTC. It is translated as CASSLGDIYNEQFF. Variable domain in full (rest from reference TRBV11-3 and TRBJ2-1): EAGVVQSPRYKIIEKKQPVAFWCNPISGHNTLYWYLQNLGQGPELLIRYENEEAVDDSQLPKDRFSAERLKGVDSTLKIQPAELGDSAVYLCASSLGDIYNEQFFGPGTRLTVL.

V usage is TRBV2 and J usage is TRBJ1-4, with 9 bases lining up with TRBD1. Germline-derived CDR1 and CDR2 are SNHLY and FYNNEI. The CDR3 has 15 amino acids. J was trimmed by 0 bases and V by 6 bases; bases with no gene match: 2. This chain's CDR3 is CASRGQGATNEKLFF. The CDR3 DNA follows: TGTGCCAGCAGGGGACAGGGCGCAACTAATGAAAAACTGTTTTTT.

The DNA for the CDR3 is TGCAGCGTTGAAGTAAAGGGACAGGGCTACGAGCAGTACTTC. It codes for CSVEVKGQGYEQYF. The chain has TRBV29-1 and TRBJ2-7; 9 bases fit TRBD1. CDR3 length: 14 amino acids. With V trimmed by 1 base and J by 3 bases, 4 bases remained unmatched. Germline values: CDR1 SQVTM, CDR2 ANQGSEA.

In this sample, this clone turned up once. The chain recombines TRBV30 with TRBJ2-3; the match to TRBD2 covers 7 bases. CDR1 and CDR2 from the germline V gene are GTSNPN and SVGIG (reference sequence). After removal of 2 bases from V and 3 bases from J, the junction contained 2 bases not matched to a gene. CDR3 length: 13 residues. The CDR3 DNA sequence: TGTGCCTGGAGTCCGGGGGGAACAGATACGCAGTATTTT. This codes for CAWSPGGTDTQYF. Full variable domain (outside the CDR3, taken from reference TRBV30 and TRBJ2-3): SQTIHQWPATLVQPVGSPLSLECTVEGTSNPNLYWYRQAAGRGLQLLFYSVGIGQISSEVPQNLSASRPQDRQFILSSKKLLLSDSGFYLCAWSPGGTDTQYFGPGTRLTVL.

The chain employs TRBV30 and TRBJ1-3; a possible D gene is TRBD1 (5 bases). The CDR3 is made up of 16 amino acids. CDR1 is GTSNPN, CDR2 SVGIG, per germline (reference sequence). Trimming took off 2 bases at V and 0 bases at J, with 14 bases between the two ends. The CDR3 protein is CAWSRGWGSSGNTIYF. As DNA, the CDR3 is TGTGCCTGGAGTCGGGGGTGGGGGAGCTCTGGAAACACCATATATTTT.

The rearrangement links TRBV18 to TRBJ1-2; no clear D. Looked up from germline, CDR1 is KGHSH and CDR2 is LQKENI. The CDR3 length is 11 residues. V gave up 2 bases and J gave up 7 bases, with 5 bases separating them. In DNA, the CDR3 is TGTGCCAGCTCACCAAGCTCTGGCTACACCTTC. Its protein is CASSPSSGYTF.

This clone was detected once. This chain links TRBV6-1 with TRBJ1-4, with D possibly being TRBD1 (5 bases). Trimming removed 9 bases from V and 0 bases from J, with 14 bases in between. Looked up from germline, CDR1 is MNHNS and CDR2 is SASEGT. The CDR3 loop spans 15 amino acids. CDR3 protein: CASRRQGATNEKLFF. The CDR3 region has the DNA TGTGCCAGTCGCAGGCAGGGTGCAACTAATGAAAAACTGTTTTTT.

The genes are TRBV25-1 and TRBJ2-5, with D possibly being TRBD1 (6 bases). This CDR3 comprises 14 residues. The ends were cut back, 1 base at V and 5 bases at J, with 11 bases in the middle. Germline V lookup: CDR1 MGHDK, CDR2 SYGVNS. The CDR3 is CASSESGQSETQYF. The CDR3 coding sequence is TGTGCCAGCAGTGAATCGGGACAATCGGAGACCCAGTACTTC. Combining the CDR3 with reference TRBV25-1 and TRBJ2-5 gives the whole variable domain EADIYQTPRYLVIGTGKKITLECSQTMGHDKMYWYQQDPGMELHLIHYSYGVNSTEKGDLSSESTVSRIRTEHFPLTLESARPSHTSQYLCASSESGQSETQYFGPGTRLLVL.

The chain employs TRBV6-5 and TRBJ2-7; possible D gene TRBD1, 7 bases. The germline V gene encodes CDR1 MNHEY and CDR2 SVGAGI. The V end was cut by 2 bases, the J end by 3 bases, with 11 bases between. The CDR3 runs to 14 residues. For the CDR3, the DNA is TGTGCCAGCAGTTACGGAGGGGGCCTCTACGAGCAGTACTTC. It translates to CASSYGGGLYEQYF.

The V gene is TRBV6-1, the J gene TRBJ1-5; 11 bases fit TRBD1. Unmatched junction bases numbered 10, after V lost 4 bases and J lost 8 bases. Germline lookup yields CDR1 MNHNS and CDR2 SASEGT. This CDR3 comprises 16 residues. The CDR3 nucleotides read TGTGCCAGCAGTGCAATCCGGGACAGGGGGTTGGAGCCCCAGCATTTT. Its translation is CASSAIRDRGLEPQHF.

The J gene is TRBJ2-2, the V gene TRBV29-1, with 9 bases lining up with TRBD1. The J segment lost 5 bases and the V segment lost 6 bases, leaving 13 bases of the junction unmatched. CDR1 is SQVTM, CDR2 ANQGSEA, per germline. This CDR3 has 16 amino acids. The CDR3 coding sequence is TGCAGCGTAATGGGACAGGGATCGGCGGGGACCGGGGAGCTGTTTTTT. Translated, it gives CSVMGQGSAGTGELFF.

Notes on this clone: The germline gene is not matched at one end of the junction; a read error may be the cause. This chain joins TRBV12-5 and TRBJ2-1, with TRBD2 identical over 14 bases. Germline CDR1 and CDR2: LGHNT and FRNRAP. The CDR3 sequence is 16 residues long. The CDR3 reads CASDLMGGLAGVEQFF. CDR3 nucleotides: TGTGCTAGTGATTTGATGGGGGGACTAGCGGGAGTTGAGCAGTTCTTC.

The chain has TRBV5-1 and TRBJ2-1, with D possibly being TRBD2 (5 bases). The V and J ends lost 7 bases and 6 bases respectively, with 17 bases between them. The CDR3 extends over 14 amino acids. CDR1 and CDR2 (germline): SGHRS, YFSETQ. Here the CDR3 DNA reads TGCGCCAGCGCTCGGGGTAGCGATAGCAATGAGCAGTTCTTC. It yields the protein CASARGSDSNEQFF. The complete variable domain, with remaining parts taken from reference TRBV5-1 and TRBJ2-1, reads KAGVTQTPRYLIKTRGQQVTLSCSPISGHRSVSWYQQTPGQGLQFLFEYFSETQRNKGNFPGRFSGRQFSNSRSEMNVSTLELGDSALYLCASARGSDSNEQFFGPGTRLTVL.

The rearrangement links TRBV9 to TRBJ2-1; D perhaps matches TRBD2 (5 bases). The CDR3 has 13 amino acids. V gave up 3 bases and J gave up 8 bases, with 12 bases separating them. CDR1 SGDLS and CDR2 YYNGEE come from the germline V gene. The CDR3 coding sequence is TGTGCCAGCAGCGCTACGTGGGGAGATGAGCAGTTCTTC. Its translation is CASSATWGDEQFF.

The count of this clone is one. The chain has TRBV5-1 and TRBJ1-1; TRBD1 matches 9 bases. The V segment lost 3 bases and the J segment 3 bases; nucleotides outside the gene matches: 3. Germline V gene data show CDR1 as SGHRS and CDR2 as YFSETQ. The CDR3 is made up of 14 amino acids. The CDR3 protein is CASSSGQGDTEAFF. CDR3 in DNA: TGCGCCAGCAGCTCGGGACAGGGAGACACTGAAGCTTTCTTT.